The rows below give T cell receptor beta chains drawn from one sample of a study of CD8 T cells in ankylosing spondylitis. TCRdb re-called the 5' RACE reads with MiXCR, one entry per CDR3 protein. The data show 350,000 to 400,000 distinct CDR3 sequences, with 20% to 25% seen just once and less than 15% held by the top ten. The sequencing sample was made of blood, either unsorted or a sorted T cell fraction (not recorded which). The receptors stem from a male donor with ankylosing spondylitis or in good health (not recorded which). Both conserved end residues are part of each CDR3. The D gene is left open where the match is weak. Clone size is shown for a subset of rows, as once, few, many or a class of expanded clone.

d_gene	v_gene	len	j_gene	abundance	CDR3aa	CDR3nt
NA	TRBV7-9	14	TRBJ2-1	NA	CASSFRTRGNEQFF	TGTGCCAGCAGCTTTAGGACAAGGGGGAATGAGCAGTTCTTC
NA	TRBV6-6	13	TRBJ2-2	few	CASSYENTGELFF	TGTGCCAGCAGTTACGAGAACACCGGGGAGCTGTTTTTT
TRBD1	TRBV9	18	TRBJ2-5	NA	CASSVGQGIPIIRETQYF	TGTGCCAGCAGCGTTGGACAGGGGATCCCGATAATCCGGGAGACCCAGTACTTC
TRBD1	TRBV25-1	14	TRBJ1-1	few	CASSELGGGTEAFF	TGTGCCAGCAGTGAATTAGGGGGCGGAACTGAAGCTTTCTTT
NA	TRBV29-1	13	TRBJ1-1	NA	CSVVARGNTEAFF	TGCAGCGTTGTGGCCAGGGGGAACACTGAAGCTTTCTTT
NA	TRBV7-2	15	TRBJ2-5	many	CASSLVLGQWETQYF	TGTGCCAGCAGCTTAGTTCTGGGGCAGTGGGAGACCCAGTACTTC
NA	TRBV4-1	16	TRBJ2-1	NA	CASSLVYVGSYNEQFF	TGCGCCAGCAGCCTAGTATATGTCGGCTCCTACAATGAGCAGTTCTTC
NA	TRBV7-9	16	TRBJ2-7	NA	CASSSVTGLMAYEQYF	TGTGCCAGCAGCTCCGTGACAGGCTTGATGGCCTACGAGCAGTACTTC
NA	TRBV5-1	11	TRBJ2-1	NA	CASSYGREQFF	TGCGCCAGCAGCTACGGACGAGAGCAGTTCTTC
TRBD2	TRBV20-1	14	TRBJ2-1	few	CSAGTSGGVNEQFF	TGCAGTGCTGGGACTAGCGGGGGGGTGAATGAGCAGTTCTTC
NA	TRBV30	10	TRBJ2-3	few	CAWARDTQYF	TGTGCCTGGGCTCGCGATACGCAGTATTTT
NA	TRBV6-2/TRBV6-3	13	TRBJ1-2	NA	CASSYSGDYGYTF	TGTGCCAGCAGTTACTCGGGTGACTATGGCTACACCTTC
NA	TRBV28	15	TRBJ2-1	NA	CASSLDEIPYNEQFF	TGTGCCAGCAGTTTGGATGAGATCCCCTACAATGAGCAGTTCTTC
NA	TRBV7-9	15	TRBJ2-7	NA	CASSAVVSHSYEQYF	TGTGCCAGCAGCGCAGTGGTCAGCCACTCCTACGAGCAGTACTTC
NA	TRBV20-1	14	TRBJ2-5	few	CSARLPRREETQYF	TGCAGTGCTAGACTCCCCCGCCGGGAAGAGACCCAGTACTTC
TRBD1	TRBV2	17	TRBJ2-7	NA	CASSGGGQANLGNEQYF	TGTGCCAGCAGTGGAGGGGGACAGGCAAACTTAGGCAACGAGCAGTACTTC
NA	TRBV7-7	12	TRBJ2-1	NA	CASSYGKDEQFF	TGTGCTAGCAGCTACGGTAAGGATGAGCAGTTCTTC
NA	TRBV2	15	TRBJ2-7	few	CASSKSRDQRYEQYF	TGTGCCAGCAGCAAGTCCCGGGACCAGAGATACGAGCAGTACTTC
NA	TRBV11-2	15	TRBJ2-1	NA	CASSTRQTSYNEQFF	TGTGCCAGCAGCACCCGACAGACCTCCTACAATGAGCAGTTCTTC
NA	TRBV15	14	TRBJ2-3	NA	CATSRDGAGDTQYF	TGTGCCACCAGCAGAGATGGGGCAGGAGATACGCAGTATTTT
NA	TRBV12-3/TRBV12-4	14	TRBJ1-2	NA	CASSPVQGRHGYTF	TGTGCCAGCAGTCCAGTACAGGGACGGCATGGCTACACCTTC
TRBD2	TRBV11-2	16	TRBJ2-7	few	CASSFNPARGVAEQYF	TGTGCCAGCAGCTTTAACCCCGCCCGGGGGGTTGCCGAGCAGTACTTC
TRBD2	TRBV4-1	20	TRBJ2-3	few	CASSPWAGGERDGSTDTQYF	TGCGCCAGCAGCCCTTGGGCGGGGGGGGAAAGAGACGGGAGCACAGATACGCAGTATTTT
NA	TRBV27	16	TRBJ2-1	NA	CASSPRTPSVYNEQFF	TGTGCCAGCAGTCCACGGACTCCATCCGTTTACAATGAGCAGTTCTTC
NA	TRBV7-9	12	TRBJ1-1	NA	CASSYDDPEAFF	TGTGCCAGCAGCTACGATGACCCTGAAGCTTTCTTT
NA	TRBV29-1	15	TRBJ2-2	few	CSVEFKGKGDGELFF	TGCAGCGTTGAATTCAAGGGTAAAGGGGACGGGGAGCTGTTTTTT
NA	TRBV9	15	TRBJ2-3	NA	CASSVSWGSGDTQYF	TGTGCCAGCAGCGTAAGTTGGGGGAGCGGAGATACGCAGTATTTT
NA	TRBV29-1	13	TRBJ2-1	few	CSVEDLWGGLEFF	TGCAGCGTTGAAGATCTGTGGGGGGGCTTGGAGTTCTTC
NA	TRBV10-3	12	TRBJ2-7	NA	CAIRDSSYEQYF	TGTGCCATCAGGGACAGTTCCTACGAGCAGTACTTC
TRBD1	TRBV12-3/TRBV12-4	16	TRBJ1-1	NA	CASSSSGTGMNTEAFF	TGTGCCAGCAGTTCCTCTGGGACAGGGATGAACACTGAAGCTTTCTTT
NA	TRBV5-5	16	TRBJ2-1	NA	CASSLSGRRTYNEQFF	TGTGCCAGCAGCTTGAGTGGCAGGCGGACTTACAATGAGCAGTTCTTC
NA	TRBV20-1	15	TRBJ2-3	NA	CSASPRPPPGDTQYF	TGCAGTGCTAGCCCCCGACCCCCGCCCGGAGATACGCAGTATTTT
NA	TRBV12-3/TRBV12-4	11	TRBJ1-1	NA	CASSPGWKAFF	TGTGCCAGCAGTCCCGGATGGAAAGCTTTCTTT